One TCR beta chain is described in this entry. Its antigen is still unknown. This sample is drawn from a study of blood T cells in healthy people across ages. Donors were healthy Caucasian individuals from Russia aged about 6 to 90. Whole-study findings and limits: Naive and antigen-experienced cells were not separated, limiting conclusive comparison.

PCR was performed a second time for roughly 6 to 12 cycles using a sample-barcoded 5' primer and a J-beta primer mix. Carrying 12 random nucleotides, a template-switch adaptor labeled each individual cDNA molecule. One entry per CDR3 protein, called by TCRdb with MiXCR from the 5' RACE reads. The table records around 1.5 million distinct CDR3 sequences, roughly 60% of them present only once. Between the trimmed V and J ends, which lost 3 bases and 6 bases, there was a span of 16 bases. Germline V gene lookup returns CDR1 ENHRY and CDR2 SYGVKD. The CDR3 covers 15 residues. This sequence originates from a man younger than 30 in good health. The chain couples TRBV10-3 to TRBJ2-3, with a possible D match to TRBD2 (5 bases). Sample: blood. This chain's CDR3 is CAISDPKRLVDTQYF. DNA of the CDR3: TGTGCCATCAGTGACCCCAAGCGGCTAGTGGATACGCAGTATTTT.